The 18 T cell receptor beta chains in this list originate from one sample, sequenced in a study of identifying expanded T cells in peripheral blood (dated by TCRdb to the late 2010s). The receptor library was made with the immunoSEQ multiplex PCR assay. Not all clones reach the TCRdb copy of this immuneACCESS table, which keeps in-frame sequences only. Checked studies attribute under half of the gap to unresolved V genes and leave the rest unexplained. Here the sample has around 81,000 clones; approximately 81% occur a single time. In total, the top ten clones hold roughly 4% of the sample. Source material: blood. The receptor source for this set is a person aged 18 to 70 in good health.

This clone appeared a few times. The CDR3 DNA sequence: TGTGCCAGCAGCGATGGGACCAGGGATGGCTACACCTTC. Translating it yields CASSDGTRDGYTF. The chain recombines TRBV7-9 with TRBJ1-2; a possible D gene is TRBD1 (5 bases). The V gene's germline CDR1 is SEHNR and CDR2 FQNEAQ (reference sequence). Trimming took 5 bases from V and 6 from J, leaving 13 bases between them. The CDR3 runs to 13 residues.

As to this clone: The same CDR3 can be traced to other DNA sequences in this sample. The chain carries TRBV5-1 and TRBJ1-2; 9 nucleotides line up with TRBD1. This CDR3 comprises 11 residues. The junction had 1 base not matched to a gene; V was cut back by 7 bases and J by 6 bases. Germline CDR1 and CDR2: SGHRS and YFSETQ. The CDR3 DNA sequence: TGCGCCAGCGGACAGGGGAATGGCTACACCTTC. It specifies CASGQGNGYTF.

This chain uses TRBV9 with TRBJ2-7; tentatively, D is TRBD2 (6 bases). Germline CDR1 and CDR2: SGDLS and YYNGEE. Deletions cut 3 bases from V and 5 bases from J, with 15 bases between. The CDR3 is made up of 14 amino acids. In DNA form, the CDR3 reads TGTGCCAGCAGCGCGGGAGAAGGGCTCCACGAGCAGTACTTC. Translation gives CASSAGEGLHEQYF.

The DNA of the CDR3 is TGTGCCTCCCGGACAGGGGTTGAGAATTCACCCCTCCACTTT. This translates into CASRTGVENSPLHF. V usage is TRBV2 and J usage is TRBJ1-6; TRBD1 matches at 9 bases. CDR3 length: 14 residues. Per the germline V gene, CDR1 is SNHLY and CDR2 is FYNNEI. V shed 11 bases and J 7 bases; nucleotides not matched to a gene: 9.

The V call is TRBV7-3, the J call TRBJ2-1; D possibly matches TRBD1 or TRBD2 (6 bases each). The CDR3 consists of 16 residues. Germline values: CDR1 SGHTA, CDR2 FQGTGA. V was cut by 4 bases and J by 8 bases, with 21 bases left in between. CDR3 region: CASSSRTEGRIHEQFF. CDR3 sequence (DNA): TGTGCCAGCAGCTCCCGGACAGAAGGGAGGATACATGAGCAGTTCTTC.

CDR3 sequence (DNA): TGTGCCAGCTCACCATCAGAGAACTATGGCTACACCTTC. Its protein product is CASSPSENYGYTF. The chain combines TRBV18 with TRBJ1-2; no reliable D call. Germline V gives CDR1 KGHSH, CDR2 LQKENI. CDR3 length: 13 amino acids. V was cut by 2 bases and J by 2 bases, with 6 bases left in between.

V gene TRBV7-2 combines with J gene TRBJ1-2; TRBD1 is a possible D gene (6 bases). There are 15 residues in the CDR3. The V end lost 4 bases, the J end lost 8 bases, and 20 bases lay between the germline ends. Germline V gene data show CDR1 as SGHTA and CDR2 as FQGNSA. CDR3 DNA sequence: TGTGCCAGCAGCTCATTTAAACAGGGAGCGCGCGGCTACACCTTC. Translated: CASSSFKQGARGYTF.

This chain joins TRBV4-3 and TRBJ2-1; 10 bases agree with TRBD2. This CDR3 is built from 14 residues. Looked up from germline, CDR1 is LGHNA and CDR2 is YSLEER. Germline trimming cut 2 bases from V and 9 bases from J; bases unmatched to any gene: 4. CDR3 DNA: TGCGCCAGCAGCCAACTAGCGGGGGACGGTGAGCAGTTCTTC. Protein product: CASSQLAGDGEQFF.

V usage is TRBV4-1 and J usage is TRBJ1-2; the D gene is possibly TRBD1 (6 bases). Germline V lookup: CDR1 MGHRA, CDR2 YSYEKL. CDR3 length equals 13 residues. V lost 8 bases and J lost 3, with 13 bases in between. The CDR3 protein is CASAVRTDYGYTF. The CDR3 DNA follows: TGCGCCAGCGCTGTAAGGACAGACTATGGCTACACCTTC.

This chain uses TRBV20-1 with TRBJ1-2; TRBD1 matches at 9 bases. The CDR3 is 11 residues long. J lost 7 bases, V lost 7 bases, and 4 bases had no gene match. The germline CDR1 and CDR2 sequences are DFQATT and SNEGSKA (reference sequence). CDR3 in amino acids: CSVQTGGGYTF. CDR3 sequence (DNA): TGCAGTGTTCAGACAGGGGGTGGCTACACCTTC.

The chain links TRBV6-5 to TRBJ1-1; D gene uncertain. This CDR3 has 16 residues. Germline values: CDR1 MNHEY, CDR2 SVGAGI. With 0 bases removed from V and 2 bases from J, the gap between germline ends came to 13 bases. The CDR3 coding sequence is TGTGCCAGCAGTTACTCGGCGTTGGGCACCAACACTGAAGCTTTCTTT. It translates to CASSYSALGTNTEAFF.

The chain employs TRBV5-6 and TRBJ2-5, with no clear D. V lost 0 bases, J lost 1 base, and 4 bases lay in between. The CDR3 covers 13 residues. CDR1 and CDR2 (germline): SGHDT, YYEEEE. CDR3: CASSLARQETQYF. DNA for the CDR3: TGTGCCAGCAGCTTGGCTCGCCAAGAGACCCAGTACTTC.

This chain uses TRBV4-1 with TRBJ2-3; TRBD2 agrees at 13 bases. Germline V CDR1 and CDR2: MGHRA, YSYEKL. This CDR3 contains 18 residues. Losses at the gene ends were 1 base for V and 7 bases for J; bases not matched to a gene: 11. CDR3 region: CASSQVTQTSGGRNTQYF. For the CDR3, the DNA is TGCGCCAGCAGCCAAGTAACACAGACTAGCGGGGGGAGGAATACGCAGTATTTT.

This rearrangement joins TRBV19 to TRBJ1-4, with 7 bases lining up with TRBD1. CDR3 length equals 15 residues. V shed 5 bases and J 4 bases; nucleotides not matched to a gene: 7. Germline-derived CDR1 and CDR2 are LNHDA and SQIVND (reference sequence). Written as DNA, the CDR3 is TGTGCCAGTAGTTCCCAGGACAGGTTTAATGAAAAACTGTTTTTT. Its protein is CASSSQDRFNEKLFF.

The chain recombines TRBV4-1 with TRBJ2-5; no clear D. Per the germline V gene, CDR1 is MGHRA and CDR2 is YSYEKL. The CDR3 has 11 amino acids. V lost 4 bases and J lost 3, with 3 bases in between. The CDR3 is CASSREETQYF. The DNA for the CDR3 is TGCGCCAGCAGCCGCGAAGAGACCCAGTACTTC.

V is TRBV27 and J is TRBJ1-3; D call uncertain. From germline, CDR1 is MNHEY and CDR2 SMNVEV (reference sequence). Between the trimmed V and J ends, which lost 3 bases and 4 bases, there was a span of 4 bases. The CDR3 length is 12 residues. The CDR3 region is CASSFSGNTIYF. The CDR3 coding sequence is TGTGCCAGCAGTTTTTCCGGAAACACCATATATTTT.

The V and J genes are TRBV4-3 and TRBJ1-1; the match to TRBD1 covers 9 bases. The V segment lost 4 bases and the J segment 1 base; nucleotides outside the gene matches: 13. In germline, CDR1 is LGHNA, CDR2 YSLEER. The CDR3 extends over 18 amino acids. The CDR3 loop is CASSRDVNRGRGNTEAFF. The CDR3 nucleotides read TGCGCCAGCAGCCGAGATGTAAACAGGGGGCGAGGGAACACTGAAGCTTTCTTT.

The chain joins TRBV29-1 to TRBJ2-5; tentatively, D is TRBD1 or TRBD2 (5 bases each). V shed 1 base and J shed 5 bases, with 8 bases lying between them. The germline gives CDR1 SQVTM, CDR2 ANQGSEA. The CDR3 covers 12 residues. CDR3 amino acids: CSVEVGVETQYF. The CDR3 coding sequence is TGCAGCGTTGAAGTGGGGGTGGAGACCCAGTACTTC.